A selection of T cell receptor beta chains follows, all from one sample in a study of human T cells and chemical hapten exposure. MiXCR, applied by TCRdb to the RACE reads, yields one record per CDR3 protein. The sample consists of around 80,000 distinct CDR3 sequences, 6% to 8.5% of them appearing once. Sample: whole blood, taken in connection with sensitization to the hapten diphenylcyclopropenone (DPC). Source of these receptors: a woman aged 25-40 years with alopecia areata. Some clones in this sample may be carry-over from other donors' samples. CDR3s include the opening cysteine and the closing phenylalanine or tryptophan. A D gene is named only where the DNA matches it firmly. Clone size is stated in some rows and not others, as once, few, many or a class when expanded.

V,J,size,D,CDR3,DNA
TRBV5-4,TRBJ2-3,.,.,CASSLVQSTDTQYF,TGTGCCAGCAGCTTGGTGCAGTCCACAGATACGCAGTATTTT
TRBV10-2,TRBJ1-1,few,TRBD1,CASRDRGLTEAFF,TGCGCCAGCAGGGACAGGGGGCTAACTGAAGCTTTCTTT
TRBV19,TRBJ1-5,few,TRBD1,CASSLTGGNNQPQHF,TGTGCCAGTAGCCTAACAGGGGGCAACAATCAGCCCCAGCATTTT
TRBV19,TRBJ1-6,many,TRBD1,CASKTGDASPPNSPLHF,TGTGCCAGTAAGACAGGGGACGCTTCCCCCCCTAATTCACCCCTCCACTTT
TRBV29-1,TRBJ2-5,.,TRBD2,CSVEGSGGASETQYF,TGCAGCGTTGAGGGTAGCGGGGGGGCCAGCGAGACCCAGTACTTC
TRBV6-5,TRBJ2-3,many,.,CASNRALGTDTQYF,TGTGCCAGCAACAGGGCGCTAGGGACAGATACGCAGTATTTT
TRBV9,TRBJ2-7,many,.,CASSVTGNTYEQYF,TGTGCCAGCAGCGTTACAGGGAACACGTACGAGCAGTACTTC
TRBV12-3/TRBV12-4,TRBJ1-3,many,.,CASREQLFSSGNTIYF,TGTGCCAGCAGGGAACAATTGTTTTCCTCTGGAAACACCATATATTTT
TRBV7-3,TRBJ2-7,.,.,CASSPTVWQGQAYEQYF,TGTGCCAGCAGCCCCACGGTGTGGCAGGGACAAGCCTACGAGCAGTACTTC
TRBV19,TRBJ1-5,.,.,CASRSTFQPQHF,TGTGCCAGTAGGAGTACCTTTCAGCCCCAGCATTTT
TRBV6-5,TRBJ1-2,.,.,CASSYYRGNYGYTF,TGTGCCAGCAGTTACTATCGGGGGAACTATGGCTACACCTTC
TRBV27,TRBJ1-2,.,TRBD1,CASSLSWTGEDYGYTF,TGTGCCAGCAGTTTATCGTGGACAGGGGAGGACTATGGCTACACCTTC
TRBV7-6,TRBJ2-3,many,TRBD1,CASSQTTGASGDTQYF,TGTGCCAGCAGCCAAACAACAGGGGCCTCCGGAGATACGCAGTATTTT
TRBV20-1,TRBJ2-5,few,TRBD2,CSARPLGLAGGLETQYF,TGCAGTGCTAGACCACTTGGACTAGCGGGGGGTCTGGAGACCCAGTACTTC
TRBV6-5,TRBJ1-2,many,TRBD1,CASSYSGTGRNYGYTF,TGTGCCAGCAGTTACTCCGGGACAGGACGTAACTATGGCTACACCTTC
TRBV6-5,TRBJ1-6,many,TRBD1,CASRWDRDISPLHF,TGTGCCAGCAGATGGGACAGAGATATTTCACCCCTCCACTTT
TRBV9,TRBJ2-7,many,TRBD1,CASSAQPGQKYEQYF,TGTGCCAGCAGCGCCCAACCGGGACAGAAGTACGAGCAGTACTTC
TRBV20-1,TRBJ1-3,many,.,CSARTSGNTIYF,TGCAGTGCAAGGACCTCTGGAAACACCATATATTTT
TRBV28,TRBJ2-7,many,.,CASSLSGIYEQYF,TGTGCCAGCAGTTTGTCCGGGATCTACGAGCAGTACTTC
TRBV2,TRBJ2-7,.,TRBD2,CASSGLAGVPHHEQYF,TGTGCCAGCAGTGGGCTAGCGGGGGTTCCACACCACGAGCAGTACTTC
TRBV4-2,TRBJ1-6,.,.,CASSQDLGSPLHF,TGTGCCAGCAGCCAAGATCTCGGTTCACCCCTCCACTTT
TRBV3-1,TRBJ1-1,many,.,CASSQDRGIVAFF,TGTGCCAGCAGCCAAGACAGGGGCATCGTCGCTTTCTTT
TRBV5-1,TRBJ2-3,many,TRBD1,CASRTTGGPTDTQYF,TGCGCCAGCCGAACCACAGGGGGTCCGACAGATACGCAGTATTTT
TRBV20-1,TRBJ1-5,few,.,CSARDPWGQPQHF,TGCAGTGCTAGAGATCCATGGGGTCAGCCCCAGCATTTT
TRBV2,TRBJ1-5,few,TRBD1,CASRANRGWSQPQHF,TGTGCCAGCAGAGCAAACAGGGGTTGGAGTCAGCCCCAGCATTTT
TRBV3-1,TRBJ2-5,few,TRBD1,CASSQRDRGLETQYF,TGTGCCAGCAGCCAACGGGACAGGGGGTTGGAGACCCAGTACTTC
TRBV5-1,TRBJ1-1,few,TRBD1,CASGGQGAENTEAFF,TGCGCCAGCGGGGGACAGGGGGCTGAGAACACTGAAGCTTTCTTT
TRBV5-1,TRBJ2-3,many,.,CASSPNRQGTDTQYF,TGCGCCAGCAGCCCAAATAGACAGGGCACAGATACGCAGTATTTT
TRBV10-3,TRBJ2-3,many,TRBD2,CAILRTSGESTDTQYF,TGTGCCATCTTGAGGACTAGCGGGGAAAGCACAGATACGCAGTATTTT
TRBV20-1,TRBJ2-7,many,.,CSASRPDGFYEQYF,TGCAGTGCTAGCCGGCCCGACGGATTCTACGAGCAGTACTTC
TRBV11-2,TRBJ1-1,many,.,CASSLIRGSTEAFF,TGTGCCAGCAGCTTAATCCGAGGGAGCACTGAAGCTTTCTTT
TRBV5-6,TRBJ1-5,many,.,CASSLRWGTPPPAQHF,TGTGCCAGCAGCTTGCGATGGGGGACCCCACCTCCAGCCCAGCATTTT
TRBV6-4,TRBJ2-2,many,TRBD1,CASSPGGTGELFF,TGTGCCAGCAGTCCAGGGGGAACCGGGGAGCTGTTTTTT
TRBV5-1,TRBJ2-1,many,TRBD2,CASSFPGGTYNEQFF,TGCGCCAGCAGCTTTCCCGGGGGGACCTACAATGAGCAGTTCTTC
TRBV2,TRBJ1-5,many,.,CASQMRVNGNQPQHF,TGTGCCAGCCAGATGCGGGTTAACGGCAATCAGCCCCAGCATTTT
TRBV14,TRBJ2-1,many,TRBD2,CASSQGIVSGGAEEQFF,TGTGCCAGCAGCCAAGGAATCGTAAGCGGGGGGGCGGAGGAGCAGTTCTTC
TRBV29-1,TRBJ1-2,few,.,CSVDTGQFYGYTF,TGCAGCGTGGATACCGGACAGTTCTATGGCTACACCTTC
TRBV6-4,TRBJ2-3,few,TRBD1,CASSEQGGTDTQYF,TGTGCCAGCAGTGAACAGGGGGGCACAGATACGCAGTATTTT
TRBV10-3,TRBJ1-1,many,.,CAIKQGWDTEAFF,TGTGCCATCAAACAGGGCTGGGACACTGAAGCTTTCTTT
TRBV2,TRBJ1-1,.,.,CASRQGAVAEAFF,TGTGCCAGCAGACAGGGTGCGGTTGCTGAAGCTTTCTTT
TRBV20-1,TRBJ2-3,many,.,CSARVFPDNTDTQYF,TGCAGTGCTAGAGTGTTCCCGGATAACACAGATACGCAGTATTTT
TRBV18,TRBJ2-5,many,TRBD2,CASSPIGGAQETQYF,TGTGCCAGCTCACCTATCGGGGGGGCCCAAGAGACCCAGTACTTC
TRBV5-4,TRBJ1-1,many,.,CASSPSPQDTEAFF,TGTGCCAGCAGCCCTTCACCCCAGGACACTGAAGCTTTCTTT